The source of this TCR beta chain is a study of T cells in Graves' hyperthyroidism and ophthalmopathy. Overall study findings and caveats: Expanded thyroid clonotypes (above 0.001) were mostly also found in blood.

This clonotype came up a few times. Antigen unknown. Diagnostic assessment was based on clinical symptoms, serum thyroxine and TRAb, thyroid ultrasound and orbital computed tomography. Amplified regions were TCR beta CDR3 sequences from RNA transcripts. First-round RT-PCR of the TCR CDR3 relied on the HTBI primer set. TCRdb ran MiXCR on the multiplex PCR reads and lists one entry per CDR3 protein. Among about 400,000 distinct CDR3 sequences listed, roughly 13% were seen once. This clonotype was sampled from a woman under 30 with Graves' hyperthyroidism. Material: blood.

The CDR3 DNA sequence: TGTGCCAGCAGCATGGACAGGGCGGTCGGGGAGCTGTTTTTT. This translates into CASSMDRAVGELFF. The chain couples TRBV9 to TRBJ2-2; 8 bases match TRBD1. Looked up from germline, CDR1 is SGDLS and CDR2 is YYNGEE. The trim removed 4 bases at V and 7 bases at J, leaving 6 bases unmatched. This CDR3 is built from 14 residues.